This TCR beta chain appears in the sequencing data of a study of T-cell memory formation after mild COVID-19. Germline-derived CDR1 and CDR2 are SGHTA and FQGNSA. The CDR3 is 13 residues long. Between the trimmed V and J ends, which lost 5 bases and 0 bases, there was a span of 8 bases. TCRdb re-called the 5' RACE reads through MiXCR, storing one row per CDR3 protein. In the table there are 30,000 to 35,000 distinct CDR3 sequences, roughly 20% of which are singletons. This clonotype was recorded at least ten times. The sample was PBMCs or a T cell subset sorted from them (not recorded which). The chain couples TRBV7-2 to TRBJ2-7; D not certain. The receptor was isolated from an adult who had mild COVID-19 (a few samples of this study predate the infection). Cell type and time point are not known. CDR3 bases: TGTGCCAGCAGCCCCAGGAGCTCCTACGAGCAGTACTTC. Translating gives CASSPRSSYEQYF.